This T cell receptor beta chain was documented in a study of control samples from healthy donors and cancer patients. Clones were read by immunoSEQ multiplex PCR, and TCRdb kept only the in-frame ones, dropping some. The sample has about 100,000 clones; less than 90% are singletons. Germline V lookup: CDR1 MDHEN, CDR2 SYDVKM. Trimming shortened V by 6 bases and J by 9 bases, and 14 bases separated the two germline ends. The CDR3 covers 12 residues. The chain combines TRBV28 with TRBJ1-1; perhaps TRBD1 as D (5 bases). This TCR derives from a woman aged 45-60 years in good health. The sample comprised blood. Here the CDR3 reads CASSRQTVQAFF. The CDR3 nucleotides read TGTGCCAGCAGCCGACAGACAGTTCAAGCTTTCTTT. Variable domain in full (rest from reference TRBV28 and TRBJ1-1): DVKVTQSSRYLVKRTGEKVFLECVQDMDHENMFWYRQDPGLGLRLIYFSYDVKMKEKGDIPEGYSVSREKKERFSLILESASTNQTSMYLCASSRQTVQAFFGQGTRLTVV.